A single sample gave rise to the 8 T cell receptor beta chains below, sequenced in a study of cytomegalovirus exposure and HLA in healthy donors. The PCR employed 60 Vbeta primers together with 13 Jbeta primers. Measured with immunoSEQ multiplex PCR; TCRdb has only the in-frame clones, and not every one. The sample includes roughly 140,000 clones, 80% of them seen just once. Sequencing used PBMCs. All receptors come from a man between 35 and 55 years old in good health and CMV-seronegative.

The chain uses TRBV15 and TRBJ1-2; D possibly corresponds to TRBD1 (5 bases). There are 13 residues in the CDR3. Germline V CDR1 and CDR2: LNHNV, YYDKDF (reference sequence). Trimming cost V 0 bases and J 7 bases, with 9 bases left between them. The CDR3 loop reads CATSRDPDIGYTF. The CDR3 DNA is TGTGCCACCAGCAGAGATCCGGACATTGGCTACACCTTC.

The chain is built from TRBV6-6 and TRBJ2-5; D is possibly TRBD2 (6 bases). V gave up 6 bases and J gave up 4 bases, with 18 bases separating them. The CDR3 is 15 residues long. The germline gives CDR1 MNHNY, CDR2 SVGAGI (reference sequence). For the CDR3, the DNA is TGTGCCAGCAGCGCCCGAAGGGCGGGGAGAGAGACCCAGTACTTC. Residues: CASSARRAGRETQYF.

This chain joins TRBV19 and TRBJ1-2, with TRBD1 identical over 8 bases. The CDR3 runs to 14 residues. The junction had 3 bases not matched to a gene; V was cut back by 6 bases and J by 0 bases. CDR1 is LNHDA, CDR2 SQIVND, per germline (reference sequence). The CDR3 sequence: CASSRQGPNYGYTF. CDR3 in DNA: TGTGCCAGTAGCAGACAGGGGCCTAACTATGGCTACACCTTC. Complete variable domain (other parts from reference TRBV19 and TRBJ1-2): DGGITQSPKYLFRKEGQNVTLSCEQNLNHDAMYWYRQDPGQGLRLIYYSQIVNDFQKGDIAEGYSVSREKKESFPLTVTSAQKNPTAFYLCASSRQGPNYGYTFGSGTRLTVV.

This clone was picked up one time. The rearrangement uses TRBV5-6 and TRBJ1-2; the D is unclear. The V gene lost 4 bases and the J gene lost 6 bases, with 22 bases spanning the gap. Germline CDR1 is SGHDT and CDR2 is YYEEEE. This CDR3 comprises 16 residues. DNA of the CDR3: TGTGCCAGCAGCCCAAGCCGCGGTACCGGGAGACATGGCTACACCTTC. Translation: CASSPSRGTGRHGYTF.

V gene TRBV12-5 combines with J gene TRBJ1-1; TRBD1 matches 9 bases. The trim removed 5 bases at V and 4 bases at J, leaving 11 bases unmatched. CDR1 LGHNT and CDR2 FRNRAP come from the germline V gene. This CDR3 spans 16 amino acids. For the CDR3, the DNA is TGTGCTAGTGGTCCCCCCGGGACAGGGAGTGGCACTGAAGCTTTCTTT. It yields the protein CASGPPGTGSGTEAFF.

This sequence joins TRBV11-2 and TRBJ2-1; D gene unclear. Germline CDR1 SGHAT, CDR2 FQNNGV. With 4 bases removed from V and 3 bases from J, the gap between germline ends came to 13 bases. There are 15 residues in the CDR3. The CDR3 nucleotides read TGTGCCAGCAGCTCCCGAGGAGCAAACTACAATGAGCAGTTCTTC. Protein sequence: CASSSRGANYNEQFF.

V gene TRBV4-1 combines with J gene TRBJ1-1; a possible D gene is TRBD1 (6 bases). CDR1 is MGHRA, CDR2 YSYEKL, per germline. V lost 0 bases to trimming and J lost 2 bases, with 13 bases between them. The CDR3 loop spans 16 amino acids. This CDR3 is CASSQDYPQGNTEAFF. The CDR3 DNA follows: TGCGCCAGCAGCCAAGATTATCCACAGGGCAACACTGAAGCTTTCTTT.

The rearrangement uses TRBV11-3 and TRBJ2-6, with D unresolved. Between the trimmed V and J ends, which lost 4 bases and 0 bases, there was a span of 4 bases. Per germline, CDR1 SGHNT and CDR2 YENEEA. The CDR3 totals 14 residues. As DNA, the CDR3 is TGTGCCAGCAGCTCCGGCTCTGGGGCCAACGTCCTGACTTTC. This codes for CASSSGSGANVLTF.